This T cell receptor (beta chain) was captured by sequencing in a study of T cells after posttransplantation cyclophosphamide. The junction had 4 bases not matched to a gene; V was cut back by 0 bases and J by 4 bases. Germline CDR1 and CDR2: SGHDT and YYEEEE. The CDR3 extends over 15 amino acids. Data came from immunoSEQ multiplex PCR; TCRdb stores just in-frame clones and leaves some out. Seen here are about 6,500 clones, around 75% observed once, and the top ten hold 20% to 25%. A marrow graft followed busulfan-fludarabine conditioning, with cyclophosphamide on days +3 and +4. The starting material was PBMCs, obtained approximately 1,400 days after allogeneic stem cell transplant with posttransplant cyclophosphamide. The TCR sequence derives from a male patient in his 30s who received an allogeneic stem cell transplant from a related donor, was CMV-positive, and had acute GVHD only. Some T cells may originate from the graft donor. The V gene is TRBV5-6, the J gene TRBJ1-2, with 9 bases aligning to TRBD1. This CDR3 is CASSLVGQGVYGYTF. The DNA of the CDR3 is TGTGCCAGCAGCTTGGTGGGACAGGGAGTCTATGGCTACACCTTC. Based on the CDR3 plus reference TRBV5-6 and TRBJ1-2, the full variable domain is DAGVTQSPTHLIKTRGQQVTLRCSPKSGHDTVSWYQQALGQGPQFIFQYYEEEERQRGNFPDRFSGHQFPNYSSELNVNALLLGDSALYLCASSLVGQGVYGYTFGSGTRLTVV.